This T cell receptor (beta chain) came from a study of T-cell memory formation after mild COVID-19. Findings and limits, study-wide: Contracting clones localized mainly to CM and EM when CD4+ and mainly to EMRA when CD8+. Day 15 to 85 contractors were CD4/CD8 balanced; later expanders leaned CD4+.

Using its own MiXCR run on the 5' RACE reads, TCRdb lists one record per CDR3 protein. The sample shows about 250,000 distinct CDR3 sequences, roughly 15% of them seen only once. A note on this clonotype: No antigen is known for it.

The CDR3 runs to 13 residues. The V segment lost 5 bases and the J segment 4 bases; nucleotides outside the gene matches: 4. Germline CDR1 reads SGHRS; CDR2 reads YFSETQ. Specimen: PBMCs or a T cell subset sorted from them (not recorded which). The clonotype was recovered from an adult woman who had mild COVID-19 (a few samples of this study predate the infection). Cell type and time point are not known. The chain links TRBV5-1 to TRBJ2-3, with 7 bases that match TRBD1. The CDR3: CASSEGAADTQYF. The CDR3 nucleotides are TGCGCCAGCAGTGAGGGGGCGGCAGATACGCAGTATTTT. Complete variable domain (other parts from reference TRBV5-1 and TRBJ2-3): KAGVTQTPRYLIKTRGQQVTLSCSPISGHRSVSWYQQTPGQGLQFLFEYFSETQRNKGNFPGRFSGRQFSNSRSEMNVSTLELGDSALYLCASSEGAADTQYFGPGTRLTVL.